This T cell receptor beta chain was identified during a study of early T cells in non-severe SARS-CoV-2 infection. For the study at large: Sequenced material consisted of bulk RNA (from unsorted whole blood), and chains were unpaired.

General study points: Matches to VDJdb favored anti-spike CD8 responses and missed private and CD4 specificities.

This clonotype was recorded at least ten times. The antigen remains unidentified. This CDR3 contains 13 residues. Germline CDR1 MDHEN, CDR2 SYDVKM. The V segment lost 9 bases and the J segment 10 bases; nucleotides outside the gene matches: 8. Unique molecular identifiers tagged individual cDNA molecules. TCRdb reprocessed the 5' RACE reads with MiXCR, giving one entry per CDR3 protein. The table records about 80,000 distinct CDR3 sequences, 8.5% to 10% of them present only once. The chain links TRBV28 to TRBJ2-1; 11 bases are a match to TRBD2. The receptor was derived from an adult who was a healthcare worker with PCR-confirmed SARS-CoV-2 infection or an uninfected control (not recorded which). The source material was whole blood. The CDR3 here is CASSGRALSEQFF. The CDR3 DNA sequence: TGTGCCAGTAGCGGGAGGGCCCTCAGCGAGCAGTTCTTC.